These 9 T cell receptor beta chains share one sample of origin, sequenced in a study of T cells in Graves' hyperthyroidism and ophthalmopathy (dated by TCRdb to the late 2010s). The protocol used for the library was multiplex PCR. Sequenced using an Illumina HiSeq 2000. The TCR beta CDR3 regions were amplified from RNA transcripts. The TCR CDR3 was subjected to a first round of RT-PCR using the HTBI primer set and the Qiagen OneStep RT-PCR kit. TCRdb reran the public reads through fastp at Q25 and MiXCR, keeping productive beta chains. Each entry merges the rows of one CDR3 protein and shows their most common DNA and genes. The sample includes a few hundred thousand distinct CDR3 sequences, with 35% to 55% observed a single time. The biggest ten clones account for around 7.7% of the sample. Sequencing was carried out using peripheral blood or thyroid tissue (not recorded which). The source of these receptors is a woman aged 18-29 years with Graves' hyperthyroidism.

As regards this clonotype: The final CDR3 position lacks the conserved phenylalanine or tryptophan, pointing to a likely read error. The DNA is left out, because the CDR3 cannot be placed on it with certainty; the CDR3 is given as TCRdb lists it. The chain combines TRBV7-9 with TRBJ1-1. The CDR3 contains 9 residues when both ends are counted. Germline CDR1 SEHNR, CDR2 FQNEAQ (reference sequence). The CDR3 loop reads CASSLGGIL.

In the case of this clonotype: The junction differs from germline at one of its ends, possibly a read error. This chain uses TRBV30 with TRBJ1-6; TRBD1 agrees at 7 bases. CDR1 is GTSNPN and CDR2 is SVGIG in the germline V gene (reference sequence). The CDR3 spans 12 residues. As DNA, the CDR3 is TGTGCCTGGAGGAACAGGGGTTCAGCCCTCCACTTT. Translation gives CAWRNRGSALHF.

The gene calls are TRBV14 and TRBJ1-4, with D perhaps TRBD1 (5 bases). This CDR3 region has 17 residues. CDR1 and CDR2 (germline): SGHDN, FVKESK. V lost 4 bases and J lost 5, with 20 bases in between. The CDR3 here is CASSRPGLAAYNEKLFF. The CDR3 DNA reads as TGTGCCAGCAGCCGACCGGGACTAGCGGCCTACAATGAAAAACTGTTTTTT. The complete variable domain, with remaining parts taken from reference TRBV14 and TRBJ1-4, reads EAGVTQFPSHSVIEKGQTVTLRCDPISGHDNLYWYRRVMGKEIKFLLHFVKESKQDESGMPNNRFLAERTGGTYSTLKVQPAELEDSGVYFCASSRPGLAAYNEKLFFGSGTQLSVL.

As to this clonotype: A much larger clone lies one base from this, so it may be a read error. The J gene is TRBJ2-7, the V gene TRBV7-9, with D perhaps given as TRBD1 or TRBD2 (5 bases each). The CDR3 totals 15 residues. Germline CDR1 reads SEHNR; CDR2 reads FQNEAQ (reference sequence). Trimming took off 6 bases at V and 6 bases at J, with 21 bases between the two ends. CDR3 sequence (DNA): TGTGCCAGCAGTTCGGTTATATCGGGGCATCGCGAGCAGTACTTC. As protein: CASSSVISGHREQYF.

The rearrangement uses TRBV27 and TRBJ2-2, with a possible D match to TRBD1 (6 bases). Germline V lookup: CDR1 MNHEY, CDR2 SMNVEV (reference sequence). This CDR3 is built from 16 residues. Trimming removed 4 bases from V and 1 base from J, with 13 bases in between. This CDR3 is CASSYPGAQNTGELFF. In DNA form, the CDR3 reads TGTGCCAGCAGTTATCCAGGGGCCCAGAACACCGGGGAGCTGTTTTTT.

The chain combines TRBV15 with TRBJ1-2; tentatively, D is TRBD1 (5 bases). The CDR3 totals 15 residues. The germline V and J ends were trimmed by 6 bases and 12 bases, with 26 bases remaining between them. The germline gives CDR1 LNHNV, CDR2 YYDKDF (reference sequence). The CDR3 DNA follows: TGTGCCACCAGTTACCCGCCGGGACTTAGCTCTGGAAACACCTTC. Its protein is CATSYPPGLSSGNTF.

The chain is built from TRBV2 and TRBJ2-7; D may be TRBD1 (5 bases). V shed 6 bases and J shed 5 bases, with 17 bases lying between them. This CDR3 spans 14 amino acids. Per the germline V gene, CDR1 is SNHLY and CDR2 is FYNNEI. The CDR3 DNA follows: TGTGCCAGCAGGTCAAGGTTTAGGGGAAACGAGCAGTACTTC. Protein: CASRSRFRGNEQYF.

CDR3 sequence: CASSPTENTIYF. Here the CDR3 DNA reads TGTGCCAGCAGCCCCACTGAGAACACCATATATTTT. This rearrangement joins TRBV2 to TRBJ1-3; D is uncertain. The CDR3 is 12 amino acids. Germline-derived CDR1 and CDR2 are SNHLY and FYNNEI. Trimming pared 6 bases from V and 7 bases from J, leaving 10 bases between.

Concerning this clonotype itself: A single base separates this from a much larger clone, so it may be a read error. Since the CDR3 does not end with the conserved phenylalanine or tryptophan, this likely comes from a read error. The rearrangement links TRBV6-5 to TRBJ1-1; unclear D gene. The V and J ends lost 5 bases and 7 bases respectively, with 23 bases between them. Germline values: CDR1 MNHEY, CDR2 SVGAGI. CDR3 length: 16 residues. The CDR3 region is CASSAHPRSAPGEAFL. The CDR3, as DNA: TGTGCCAGCAGTGCTCATCCTCGGTCAGCCCCAGGTGAAGCTTTCCTT.